This T cell receptor (beta chain) came from a study of blood T cells in healthy people across ages (dated by TCRdb to about 2015). In terms of the full investigation: Template switching captured roughly one uniquely barcoded TCR beta cDNA molecule per two T cells in model experiments. Age-related changes in TCR beta repertoire diversity were measured in the study by deep sequencing normalized with unique cDNA molecular identifiers. The donors were split into four age groups: young (average around 16 years), middle-aged (39), aged (over 55) and long-lived (under 85). To avoid experimental bias, donors of different ages were distributed randomly across sequencing lanes. Two additional independent replicas of 1 million unique cDNA reads from the same blood draw were analyzed for two donors (one aged 18 to 29 and one aged 80 or older). On the study overall, not on this receptor specifically: Compared with the aged group, more naive CD4+ T cells, fewer expanded clones and increased TCR diversity were shown by the long-lived group, suggesting age selection. There was a strong correlation between observed TCR beta diversity and the percentage of naive T cells measured by flow cytometry. Bulk unsorted PBMC profiling prevented conclusive comparison of naive and antigen-experienced compartments. Estimates of total diversity based on one million sequenced T cells were considered lower bounds and underestimates. As age increased, observed TCR beta diversity per million T cells dropped in a roughly linear way, and a significant reduction was already evident by age 40. Because the CMV infection status of the donors was unknown, age-related changes in expanded clonotypes may potentially have been confounded.

The junction shows trimming of 7 bases on V and 7 bases on J, and the gene matches do not reach 11 bases of it. There are 13 amino acids in the CDR3, from cysteine to phenylalanine inclusive. Only CDR3 DNA is held: 39 bases, read in frame from base 1. The germline V gene gives CDR1 as SQVTM and CDR2 as ANQGSEA. The library was made by 5' RACE. Sequenced on an Illumina HiSeq 2500. A second about 7 to 12 cycle PCR used a sample-barcoded 5' primer and a J-beta primer mix. A template-switch 5' adaptor carrying 12 random nucleotides introduced a unique molecular identifier onto each TCR beta cDNA molecule. Each sample yielded at least 3 million CDR3-containing paired-end reads. All of the RNA was converted into first-strand cDNA using the Mint cDNA synthesis kit, with a TRBC-specific oligonucleotide serving as the primer. Following uracil-DNA glycosylase treatment, a first 18-cycle PCR with universal primers M1SS and BC2_uni_R was performed on all cDNA. The study's processing was this. Normalization of each sample was performed by random selection of 1 million high-quality reads, each carrying a distinct molecular identifier. Reads sharing molecular identifiers were discarded rather than binned into consensus sequences. MiTCR, set to a Q25 quality threshold and the strictest error-elimination algorithm, was used for CDR3 identification, clonotype clustering and error correction. A nonparametric unseen species model with Euler transformation was used to estimate a lower bound on total TCR beta diversity. TCRdb reprocessing: public reads trimmed at Q25 with fastp, clones called with MiXCR, in-frame beta chains kept. Rows matching on CDR3 protein sequence are summarized as one entry with the most common DNA and genes. The V and J calls shown here were made by TCRdb, not taken from the authors' results. In all, the sample holds about 640,000 distinct CDR3 sequences, and around three fifths of those were seen once. Clones ranked in the top ten supply around 37% of the sample.

A remark on this clonotype: What this receptor recognizes is not known. No quality values exist for individual bases; no much larger clone is one base distant.

The roughly 39 donors, aged roughly 6 to 90 years, were systemically healthy Caucasian individuals from Russia. Ten milliliters of peripheral blood were drawn from each donor into EDTA-treated Vacutainer tubes. PBMCs were isolated by Ficoll-Paque density-gradient centrifugation, with at least 6.5 million obtained per sample. Total RNA was extracted from PBMCs with Trizol reagent, with at least 5 micrograms obtained per sample. Naive CD45RAhigh/CD27high T cell percentages were measured by flow cytometry on a PBMC aliquot from every donor. The TCR was taken from a man in his sixties in good health. The sequence is built from TRBV29-1 and TRBJ1-2; the central 8 bases match TRBD1. Sequencing input: blood. The CDR3 corresponds to CSARRDRSLGYTF. The DNA sequence is TGCAGCGCTAGAAGGGACAGGTCCCTTGGCTACACCTTC.